This TCR beta chain is from a study of blood T cells in healthy people across ages. Germline lookup yields CDR1 MNHEY and CDR2 SVGAGI. Trimming took 2 bases from V and 2 from J, leaving 17 bases between them. CDR3 length equals 17 residues. PCR was performed a second time for about 7 to 12 cycles using a sample-barcoded 5' primer and a J-beta primer mix. TCRdb recomputed calls from the 5' RACE reads with MiXCR, one row per CDR3 protein. The table has about 830,000 distinct CDR3 sequences, less than 80% seen once. The origin of this receptor is a man aged 30 to 39 in good health. This chain joins TRBV6-5 and TRBJ2-3, with D possibly TRBD1 on 6 matching bases. Sequencing used blood. This CDR3 reads CASSYRADSRLTDTQYF. The CDR3 bases are TGTGCCAGCAGTTACAGGGCGGACAGCCGGCTCACAGATACGCAGTATTTT.